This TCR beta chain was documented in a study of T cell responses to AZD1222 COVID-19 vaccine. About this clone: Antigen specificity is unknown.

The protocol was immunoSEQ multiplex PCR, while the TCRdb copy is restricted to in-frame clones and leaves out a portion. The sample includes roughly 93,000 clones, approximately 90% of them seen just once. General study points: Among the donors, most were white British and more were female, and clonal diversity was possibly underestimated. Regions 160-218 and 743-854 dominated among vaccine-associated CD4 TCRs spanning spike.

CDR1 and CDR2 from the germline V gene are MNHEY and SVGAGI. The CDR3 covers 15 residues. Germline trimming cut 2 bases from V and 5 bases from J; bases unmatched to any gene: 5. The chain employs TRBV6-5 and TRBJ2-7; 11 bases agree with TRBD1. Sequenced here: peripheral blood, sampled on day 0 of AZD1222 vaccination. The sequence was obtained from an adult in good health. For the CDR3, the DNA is TGTGCCAGCAGTTACATAGGACAGGGGGCAGACGAGCAGTACTTC. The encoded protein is CASSYIGQGADEQYF.